This T cell receptor beta chain was found in a study of OX40 agonist ivuxolimab in advanced cancers. Across the study: Prior checkpoint blockade (anti-PD-1, anti-PD-L1 or anti-CTLA-4) was permitted; around 37% had it.

TCRdb's copy holds only in-frame clones and misses some; the assay was immunoSEQ multiplex PCR. The sample shows some 70,000 clones, 82% of them seen only once. V lost 1 base, J lost 8 bases, and 11 bases stayed unmatched. CDR1 and CDR2 (germline): SGHTA, FQGTGA. The CDR3 runs 17 residues. Study observations and caveats: On average, CD8+ T cells had more expanded clones than CD4+. No determination was made of the antigen specificity of the expanded peripheral T cells.

On this clone: As yet, its antigen is unknown.

The material sequenced was CD4+ or CD8+ T cells sorted from blood, taken in a trial of the OX40 agonist ivuxolimab. The chain carries TRBV7-3 and TRBJ2-1, with TRBD2 identical over 10 bases. The sequence derives from an adult with an advanced solid tumor such as melanoma, head and neck, liver or kidney cancer. CDR3 in DNA: TGTGCCAGCAGCTTAATCGCCCTGGCTAGCGGGAGCCATGAGCAGTTCTTC. Amino acids: CASSLIALASGSHEQFF.